The entry that follows covers one T cell receptor (beta chain) sequence. This record belongs to a study of shared clonotypes between healthy human individuals. Here immunoSEQ multiplex PCR was the method, and the copy in TCRdb shows in-frame clones only, minus some. In the table there are approximately 710,000 clones, about 90% of which are singletons. The V gene lost 3 bases and the J gene lost 6 bases, with 18 bases spanning the gap. Germline CDR1 LNHDA, CDR2 SQIVND (reference sequence). The CDR3 runs 15 residues. This rearrangement joins TRBV19 to TRBJ2-7; D may match TRBD1 or TRBD2 (7 bases each). Sequencing input: memory CD8+ T cells from PBMCs. The subset was: CD45RO+ cells pooled with CCR7-negative TemRA cells. The TCR comes from a man aged 18 to 30 in good health. Some clones in this sample may be carry-over from other donors' samples. In DNA, the CDR3 is TGTGCCAGTAGTATCTGGACAGGCGCGGGGGCCGAGCAGTACTTC. Encoded protein: CASSIWTGAGAEQYF.